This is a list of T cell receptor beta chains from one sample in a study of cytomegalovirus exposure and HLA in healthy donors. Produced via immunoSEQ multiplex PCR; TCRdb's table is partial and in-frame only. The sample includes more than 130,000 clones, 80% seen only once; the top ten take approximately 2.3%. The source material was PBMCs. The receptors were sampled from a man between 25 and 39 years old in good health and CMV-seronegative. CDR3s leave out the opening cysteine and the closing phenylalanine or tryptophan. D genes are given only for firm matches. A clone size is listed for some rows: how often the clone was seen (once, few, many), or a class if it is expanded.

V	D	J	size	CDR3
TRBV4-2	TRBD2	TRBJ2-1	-	ASSQDVGGSDEQF
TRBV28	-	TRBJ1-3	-	ASSFSSLTSSGNTIY
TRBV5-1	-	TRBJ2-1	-	ASSSLLGQKMNEQF
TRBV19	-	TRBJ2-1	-	ASSIASRDEQF
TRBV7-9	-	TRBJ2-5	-	ASRAGLGVETQY
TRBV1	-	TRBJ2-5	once	TSSQDATEWYQETQY
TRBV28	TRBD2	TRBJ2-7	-	ASSRLAPYEQY
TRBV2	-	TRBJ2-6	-	ASSDRSGANVLT
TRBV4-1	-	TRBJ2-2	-	ASSPRDFATGELF
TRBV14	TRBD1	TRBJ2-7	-	ASRPTGQTYEQY
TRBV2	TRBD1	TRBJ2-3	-	ANDGQGARTDTQY
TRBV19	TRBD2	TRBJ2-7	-	ASSILSGGPRSSYEQY
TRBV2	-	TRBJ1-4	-	ASSEGQTGNEKLF
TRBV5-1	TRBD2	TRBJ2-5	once	ASSFRPLAGGGETQY